The clone carrying this T cell receptor (beta chain) was seen once. The records omit this donor's CMV serostatus. This entry belongs to a study of cytomegalovirus exposure and HLA in healthy donors. Overall study context: Unique TCRs from HLA-typed donors, 65 million to 85 million of them, were held in an early data release.

The CDR3 length is 14 residues. Germline CDR1 reads MNHNS; CDR2 reads SASEGT. The trim removed 3 bases at V and 3 bases at J, leaving 5 bases unmatched. 13 Jbeta primers and 60 Vbeta primers were used for the PCR. Some clones are missing from TCRdb's copy, which holds only in-frame ones; the method was immunoSEQ multiplex PCR. The table includes approximately 200,000 clones, more than 75% detected once. Sequenced input: PBMCs. The V call is TRBV6-1, the J call TRBJ2-7; 7 bases match TRBD1. The receptor comes from a human donor in good health. The CDR3 bases are TGTGCCAGCAGTGATGGGCAGGGGGTCTACGAGCAGTACTTC. It translates to CASSDGQGVYEQYF.